This TCR beta chain is from a study of OX40 agonist ivuxolimab in advanced cancers. Study at large: Ivuxolimab was administered intravenously to patients at 0.01 to 10 mg/kg every 2 weeks. Participants averaged roughly 60 years of age (range about 23 to 90) and were roughly 83% male.

The germline V gene has CDR1 LNHDA and CDR2 SQIVND (reference sequence). V shed 3 bases, J shed 7 bases, and the junction held 9 bases outside the gene matches. The CDR3 loop spans 15 amino acids. Sequencing was performed with immunoSEQ multiplex PCR; in TCRdb, only in-frame clones are kept and a portion is missing. The table has 25,000 or so clones, around nine tenths seen once; the top ten hold roughly 9%. The rearrangement uses TRBV19 and TRBJ2-7; 10 nucleotides agree with TRBD1. This sequence originates from an adult with an advanced solid tumor such as melanoma, head and neck, liver or kidney cancer. The specimen was CD4+ or CD8+ T cells sorted from blood, collected in a trial of the OX40 agonist ivuxolimab. The CDR3 sequence is CASSMTGTGEREQYF. CDR3 nucleotide sequence: TGTGCCAGTAGTATGACCGGGACAGGGGAAAGGGAGCAGTACTTC.